Below, 16 T cell receptor beta chains from the same sample are listed, as sequenced in a study of cytomegalovirus exposure and HLA in healthy donors. This table comes from immunoSEQ multiplex PCR, and its TCRdb copy is limited to in-frame clones, with some not included. The sample consists of 200,000 or so clones, approximately 80% of them appearing once. Material for sequencing was PBMCs. The receptor set was obtained from a man younger than 35 in good health and CMV-seropositive.

This clone was picked up one time. The CDR3 protein is CASSVAQGMNTEAFF. CDR3 bases: TGTGCCAGCAGCGTAGCCCAGGGGATGAACACTGAAGCTTTCTTT. V is TRBV9 and J is TRBJ1-1; D is perhaps TRBD1 (6 bases). Germline values: CDR1 SGDLS, CDR2 YYNGEE. The CDR3 covers 15 residues. The ends were cut back, 0 bases at V and 0 bases at J, with 9 bases in the middle.

The chain carries TRBV7-3 and TRBJ2-3; 10 bases match TRBD2. CDR1 is SGHTA, CDR2 FQGTGA, per germline. Trimming removed 5 bases from V and 4 bases from J; junction bases left unmatched: 12. The length of the CDR3 is 17 residues. CDR3 DNA sequence: TGTGCCAGCAGCCCACAGAGCGGGAGGGCCGGTGCAGATACGCAGTATTTT. This gives the protein CASSPQSGRAGADTQYF.

The genes are TRBV16 and TRBJ2-7; tentative D call: TRBD2 (5 bases). Germline CDR1 and CDR2: KGHSY and FQNENV. The CDR3 totals 13 residues. The ends were cut back, 6 bases at V and 4 bases at J, with 13 bases in the middle. CDR3 coding DNA: TGTGCCAGCAGTCCCACTGGGGAGTACGAGCAGTACTTC. Its translation is CASSPTGEYEQYF.

This clone was seen a few times. The chain couples TRBV5-1 to TRBJ2-7, with D possibly being TRBD1 (5 bases). V dropped 1 base and J dropped 2 bases, with 10 bases sitting between them. The CDR3 runs 14 residues. Germline V gene data show CDR1 as SGHRS and CDR2 as YFSETQ. The CDR3 DNA is TGCGCCAGCAGCTTGACAGGAGCCACCTACGAGCAGTACTTC. Residues: CASSLTGATYEQYF.

The chain combines TRBV15 with TRBJ2-1; tentative D call: TRBD2 (6 bases). This CDR3 spans 16 amino acids. Trimming stripped 1 base from V and 8 bases from J, with 18 bases between. Germline CDR1 and CDR2: LNHNV and YYDKDF (reference sequence). CDR3 bases: TGTGCCACCAGCAGAGGGGGAGGTGAATTTGGCGATGAGCAGTTCTTC. Translating gives CATSRGGGEFGDEQFF.

The genes are TRBV18 and TRBJ1-2; D remains ambiguous. This CDR3 has 15 residues. V lost 6 bases to trimming and J lost 0 bases, with 14 bases between them. The germline CDR1 and CDR2 sequences are KGHSH and LQKENI. The CDR3, as DNA: TGTGCCAGCTCGCCCGAGCCCACGTCTAACTATGGCTACACCTTC. Its translation: CASSPEPTSNYGYTF. Variable domain in full (rest from reference TRBV18 and TRBJ1-2): NAGVMQNPRHLVRRRGQEARLRCSPMKGHSHVYWYRQLPEEGLKFMVYLQKENIIDESGMPKERFSAEFPKEGPSILRIQQVVRGDSAAYFCASSPEPTSNYGYTFGSGTRLTVV.

The J gene is TRBJ1-4, the V gene TRBV30; 9 bases map to TRBD1. Trimming cost V 8 bases and J 8 bases; bases outside gene matches: 6. The CDR3 extends over 12 amino acids. Germline CDR1 is GTSNPN and CDR2 is SVGIG (reference sequence). CDR3 nucleotides: TGTGCCGGACAGGGGCGAGGAGAAAAACTGTTTTTT. It specifies CAGQGRGEKLFF.

The chain carries TRBV2 and TRBJ1-1, with D possibly matching TRBD1 (6 bases). Trimming removed 7 bases from V and 1 base from J, with 10 bases in between. The germline V gene encodes CDR1 SNHLY and CDR2 FYNNEI. CDR3 size: 13 residues. CDR3 protein: CASTEGGNTEAFF. CDR3 nucleotides: TGTGCCAGCACAGAAGGGGGGAACACTGAAGCTTTCTTT.

V and J are TRBV5-1 and TRBJ2-7; D is possibly TRBD1 (5 bases). Germline lookup yields CDR1 SGHRS and CDR2 YFSETQ. The CDR3 runs to 14 residues. Between the trimmed V and J ends, which lost 2 bases and 0 bases, there was a span of 9 bases. In DNA, the CDR3 is TGCGCCAGCAGCTTAGGGGTGACCTCCTACGAGCAGTACTTC. Protein product: CASSLGVTSYEQYF.

The chain uses TRBV10-3 and TRBJ2-5; TRBD2 matches at 13 bases. Trimming took 3 bases from V and 4 from J; bases not matched to a gene: 5. The CDR3 length is 16 residues. CDR1 ENHRY and CDR2 SYGVKD come from the germline V gene. The CDR3 nucleotides are TGTGCCATCAGTGAAGAGGGACTAGCGGGAAGAGAGACCCAGTACTTC. Its protein is CAISEEGLAGRETQYF.

The V and J genes are TRBV4-1 and TRBJ2-5; TRBD2 might be the D (5 bases). The germline gives CDR1 MGHRA, CDR2 YSYEKL. The CDR3 runs to 15 residues. V was pared by 6 bases and J by 4 bases, with 18 bases between. Here the CDR3 reads CASRPLELAGETQYF. CDR3 nucleotides: TGCGCCAGCAGACCTCTCGAGCTAGCCGGAGAGACCCAGTACTTC.

The chain uses TRBV7-2 and TRBJ2-5; possibly TRBD2 for D (5 bases). The CDR3 covers 15 residues. Germline CDR1 SGHTA, CDR2 FQGNSA. The V end lost 3 bases, the J end lost 5 bases, and 16 bases lay between the germline ends. CDR3 sequence (DNA): TGTGCCAGCAGCTTTGTACTGAACTCGGGGGAGACCCAGTACTTC. Translation gives CASSFVLNSGETQYF. Together with reference TRBV7-2 and TRBJ2-5, the CDR3 gives the full variable domain: GAGVSQSPSNKVTEKGKDVELRCDPISGHTALYWYRQSLGQGLEFLIYFQGNSAPDKSGLPSDRFSAERTGGSVSTLTIQRTQQEDSAVYLCASSFVLNSGETQYFGPGTRLLVL.

The chain recombines TRBV27 with TRBJ1-1; D ambiguous. Looked up from germline, CDR1 is MNHEY and CDR2 is SMNVEV (reference sequence). This CDR3 is 13 amino acids long. Trimming cost V 3 bases and J 3 bases, with 8 bases left between them. The CDR3 DNA reads as TGTGCCAGCAGTTTTGCGGGCGACACTGAAGCTTTCTTT. Residues: CASSFAGDTEAFF.

This chain links TRBV6-5 with TRBJ2-7, with 7 bases identical to TRBD2. This CDR3 spans 14 amino acids. V lost 5 bases, J lost 5 bases, and 9 bases stayed unmatched. Germline CDR1 reads MNHEY; CDR2 reads SVGAGI. The CDR3 protein is CASSMGRGYDEQYF. CDR3 nucleotide sequence: TGTGCCAGCAGTATGGGGAGGGGTTACGACGAGCAGTACTTC.

A single count supports this clone. The chain has TRBV5-6 and TRBJ2-5; D perhaps matches TRBD1 (5 bases). Germline CDR1 and CDR2: SGHDT and YYEEEE. Trimming took off 5 bases at V and 1 base at J, with 9 bases between the two ends. The CDR3 spans 13 residues. The CDR3 spells CASRPDSQETQYF. DNA of the CDR3: TGTGCCAGCAGGCCTGACAGCCAAGAGACCCAGTACTTC.

CDR3 protein: CASSVSPGQFNEKLFF. CDR3 DNA: TGTGCCAGCAGCGTGTCTCCGGGACAGTTTAATGAAAAACTGTTTTTT. The rearrangement joins TRBV9 to TRBJ1-4; 7 bases agree with TRBD1. The germline V gene encodes CDR1 SGDLS and CDR2 YYNGEE. V gave up 2 bases and J gave up 4 bases; unmatched junction bases: 8. CDR3 length: 16 residues.